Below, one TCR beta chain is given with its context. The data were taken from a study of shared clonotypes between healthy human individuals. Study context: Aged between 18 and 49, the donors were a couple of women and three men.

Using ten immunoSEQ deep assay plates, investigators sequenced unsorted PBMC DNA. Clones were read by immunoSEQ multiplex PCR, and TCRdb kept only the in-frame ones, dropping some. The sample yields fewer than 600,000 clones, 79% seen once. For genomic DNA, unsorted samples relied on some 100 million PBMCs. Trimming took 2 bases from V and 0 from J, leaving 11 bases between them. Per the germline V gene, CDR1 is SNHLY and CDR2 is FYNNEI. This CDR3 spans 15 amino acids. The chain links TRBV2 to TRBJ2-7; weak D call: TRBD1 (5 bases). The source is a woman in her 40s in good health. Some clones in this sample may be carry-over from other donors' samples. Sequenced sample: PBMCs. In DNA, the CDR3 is TGTGCCAGCAGTGAACAGGGATGGAGCTCCTACGAGCAGTACTTC. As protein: CASSEQGWSSYEQYF.